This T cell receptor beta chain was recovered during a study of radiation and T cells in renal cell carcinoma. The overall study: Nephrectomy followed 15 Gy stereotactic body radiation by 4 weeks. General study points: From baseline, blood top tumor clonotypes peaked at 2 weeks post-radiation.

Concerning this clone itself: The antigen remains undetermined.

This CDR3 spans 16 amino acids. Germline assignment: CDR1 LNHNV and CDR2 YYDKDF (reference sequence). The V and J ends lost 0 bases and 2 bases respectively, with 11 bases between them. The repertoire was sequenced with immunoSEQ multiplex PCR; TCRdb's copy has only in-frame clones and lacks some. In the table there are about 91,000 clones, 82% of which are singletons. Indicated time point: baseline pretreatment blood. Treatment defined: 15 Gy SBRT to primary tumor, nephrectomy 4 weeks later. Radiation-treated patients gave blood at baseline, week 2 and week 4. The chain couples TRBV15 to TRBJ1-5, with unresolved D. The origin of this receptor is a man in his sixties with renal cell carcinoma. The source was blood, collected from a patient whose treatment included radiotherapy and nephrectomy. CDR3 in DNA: TGTGCCACCAGCAGAGATATGAGTACGGGCAATCAGCCCCAGCATTTT. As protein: CATSRDMSTGNQPQHF.